This is a list of T cell receptor beta chains from one sample in a study of cytomegalovirus exposure and HLA in healthy donors. Assay used: immunoSEQ multiplex PCR; TCRdb lists only in-frame clones, some missing. The table has around 130,000 clones, 70% to 80% seen once. Material for sequencing was PBMCs. The source of these receptors is a man aged 25-45 years in good health and CMV-seronegative. The CDR3 runs from the conserved cysteine through the conserved F or W. A D gene is named only where the DNA matches it firmly. Where a row states a size, it is once, few, many or the class of an expanded clone; other rows omit it.

j_call v_call clone_size d_call cdr3_nt cdr3_aa
TRBJ2-1 TRBV10-2 . TRBD2 TGCGCCAGCAGTGAAGTTAGCGGGAGGGCCGGCAATGAGCAGTTCTTC CASSEVSGRAGNEQFF
TRBJ2-7 TRBV30 . TRBD1 TGTGCCGTTTATCCCAGGGGGAGCTACGAGCAGTACTTC CAVYPRGSYEQYF
TRBJ1-6 TRBV30 . . TGTGCCTGGAGGACAGGAAACAATTCACCCCTCCACTTT CAWRTGNNSPLHF
TRBJ2-3 TRBV15 . . TGTGCCACCAGCAGAGATCAGGGTGGGACGCAGTATTTT CATSRDQGGTQYF
TRBJ1-1 TRBV7-9 . . TGTGCCAGCAGCTCCGGCCCAGGGAGGACTGAAGCTTTCTTT CASSSGPGRTEAFF
TRBJ1-2 TRBV27 . . TGTGCCAGCAGTTTAGTAGCAGGGGATGGCTACACCTTC CASSLVAGDGYTF
TRBJ2-2 TRBV5-4 . . TGTGCCAGCAGTTCAACTAGTACCGGGGAGCTGTTTTTT CASSSTSTGELFF
TRBJ2-1 TRBV5-1 . TRBD2 TGCGCCAGCAAGACGCTAGGGGGTCTAGCGGGAGAGGTACATGAGCAGTTCTTC CASKTLGGLAGEVHEQFF
TRBJ2-7 TRBV5-6 once TRBD1 TGTGCCAGCAGCCCCGCAGGGGGCTTTAGCTCCTACGAGCAGTACTTC CASSPAGGFSSYEQYF
TRBJ1-4 TRBV28 . . TGTGCCAGCAGTTTAGTACAGGGAATAGCTAATGAAAAACTGTTTTTT CASSLVQGIANEKLFF
TRBJ1-4 TRBV2 few . TGTGCCAGCAGGAAGACAGGAGGTAATGAAAAACTGTTTTTT CASRKTGGNEKLFF
TRBJ1-1 TRBV18 . . TGTGCCAGCTCACCAAGGGAGCGTACTAGCCGGGGCACTGAAGCTTTCTTT CASSPRERTSRGTEAFF
TRBJ2-7 TRBV2 . . TGTGCCAGCAGTGAGCCCGGGACACCGTACGAGCAGTACTTC CASSEPGTPYEQYF
TRBJ2-1 TRBV4-3 . TRBD2 TGCGCCAGCCGGGGACTATTAGGCAATGAGCAGTTCTTC CASRGLLGNEQFF
TRBJ1-2 TRBV6-6 once . TGTGCCAGCAGACCCATAGCAGGGACTCGATATGGCTACACCTTC CASRPIAGTRYGYTF
TRBJ1-1 TRBV19 . . TGTGCCAGTAGTGTGGGTCGGGGATTGAACACTGAAGCTTTCTTT CASSVGRGLNTEAFF
TRBJ1-4 TRBV4-2 once TRBD1 TGTGCCAGCAGCCACGAAATGGGACAGGGAGTTGAAAAACTGTTTTTT CASSHEMGQGVEKLFF
TRBJ2-7 TRBV15 . TRBD1 TGTGCCACCAGCGGGGTCCCGGGACAGGACAGCCATCCCTACGAGCAGTACTTC CATSGVPGQDSHPYEQYF
TRBJ2-7 TRBV5-6 . . TGTGCCAGCAGCTTCTCCCGGGAGCAGTACTTC CASSFSREQYF
TRBJ2-6 TRBV14 . . TGTGCCAGCAGCCATTTTACCCTCCTAGGGGCCAACGTTCTGACTTTC CASSHFTLLGANVLTF
TRBJ2-2 TRBV6-1 . TRBD1 TGTGCCAGTAGGGGGACAGTGAACACCGGGGAGCTGTTTTTT CASRGTVNTGELFF
TRBJ2-1 TRBV5-6 . . TGTGCCAGCAGCTTCCCTACCCACAATGAGCAGTTCTTC CASSFPTHNEQFF
TRBJ1-5 TRBV28 . . TGTGCCAGCGATGTCTATAGCAATCAGCCCCAGCATTTT CASDVYSNQPQHF
TRBJ2-5 TRBV6-9 . TRBD2 TGTGCCAGCAGCGGGGGGGCTCGAGAGACCCAGTACTTC CASSGGARETQYF
TRBJ2-7 TRBV7-9 . TRBD1 TGTGCCAGCACCCTGGGACAGGGGTACCACGAGCAGTACTTC CASTLGQGYHEQYF
TRBJ2-1 TRBV7-8 . TRBD2 TGTGCCAGCAGCTTAGCAGGGATACAGACTAGCGGGAAAAATGAGCAGTTCTTC CASSLAGIQTSGKNEQFF
TRBJ2-3 TRBV21-1 . . TGTGCCAGCAGCAAAGGGTGCGACAGGCTACCTTCCACAGATACGCAGTATTTT CASSKGCDRLPSTDTQYF
TRBJ1-3 TRBV4-3 . . TGCGCCAGCAGCCAAGTTCCTACGGGAAACACCATATATTTT CASSQVPTGNTIYF
TRBJ2-1 TRBV29-1 . TRBD2 TGCAGCGTTGAAGAAATGACTAGCGGGAGGGCTGGGTTCTTC CSVEEMTSGRAGFF
TRBJ1-6 TRBV7-8 . TRBD1 TGTGCCAGCAGCACGTACAGGGGTCGATCACCCCTCCACTTT CASSTYRGRSPLHF
TRBJ2-2 TRBV28 . TRBD1 TGTGCCAGCAGGACCGGGACAGGGGACACCGGGGAGCTGTTTTTT CASRTGTGDTGELFF
TRBJ1-2 TRBV11-2 . . TGTGCCAGCAGCTTAGAACCCGGGGGCTACACCTTC CASSLEPGGYTF
TRBJ2-2 TRBV7-3 . TRBD1 TGTGCCAGCAGCGCGGGGACAGGGAGAACCGGGGAGCTGTTTTTT CASSAGTGRTGELFF
TRBJ2-7 TRBV4-2 . TRBD2 TGTGCCAGCAGCCCCGGGACTAGCGGCTACGAGCAGTACTTC CASSPGTSGYEQYF
TRBJ2-1 TRBV9 . . TGTGCCAGCAGCGTAGTTCACGAGGATGAGCAGTTCTTC CASSVVHEDEQFF
TRBJ1-5 TRBV7-9 . . TGTGCCAGCAGCTTAGGGAACCCGACAGTAAATCAGCCCCAGCATTTT CASSLGNPTVNQPQHF
TRBJ1-1 TRBV27 . TRBD1 TGTGCCAGCAGTAGCCGGGACAGGGCGGGCGCTGAAGCTTTCTTT CASSSRDRAGAEAFF
TRBJ2-1 TRBV11-3 . . TGTGCCAGCAGCTTATTTTACGGGTACTATGAGCAGTTCTTC CASSLFYGYYEQFF
TRBJ2-7 TRBV6-6 . TRBD2 TGTGCCAGCAGTCCCGGGACTAACTACGAGCAGTACTTC CASSPGTNYEQYF
TRBJ2-2 TRBV7-3 . . TGTGCCAGCAGCGCAGGGCTCGGGGAGCTGTTTTTT CASSAGLGELFF
TRBJ2-7 TRBV6-5 few TRBD1 TGTGCCAGCAGGTTGGACAGGGGGGGGTCCTACGAGCAGTACTTC CASRLDRGGSYEQYF
TRBJ1-1 TRBV28 . . TGTGCCAGCAGGGAGGGCTGGAACACTGAAGCTTTCTTT CASREGWNTEAFF
TRBJ1-6 TRBV27 . TRBD1 TGTGCCAGCAGTTTAAGGGGGCGTCTTAATTCACCCCTCCACTTT CASSLRGRLNSPLHF
TRBJ2-3 TRBV6-5 . . TGTGCCAGCAGTTACTCGAGCGGTTCGGGCACAGATACGCAGTATTTT CASSYSSGSGTDTQYF